This T cell receptor beta chain was identified in a study of sequential checkpoint blockade in melanoma. Stated treatment: randomized to nivolumab then ipilimumab (arm A) or the reverse (arm B). This CDR3 is 14 amino acids long. The germline V and J ends were trimmed by 6 bases and 4 bases, with 15 bases remaining between them. Germline CDR1 reads SQVTM; CDR2 reads ANQGSEA. Generated by immunoSEQ multiplex PCR, the TCRdb table keeps only in-frame clones and is missing some. Among 10,000 or so clones, around 85% were seen once, and the ten largest hold about 54%. This sequence was found in a human donor with melanoma. V gene TRBV29-1 combines with J gene TRBJ1-4; D remains ambiguous. The sample was CD8+ T cells sorted from blood (inferred from file names), taken from a patient given nivolumab and ipilimumab in sequence. Here the CDR3 reads CSVTSGTINEKLFF. CDR3 nucleotide sequence: TGCAGCGTCACTTCAGGCACAATTAATGAAAAACTGTTTTTT.